Below, one TCR beta chain is given with its context. The CDR3 is 15 residues long. Germline V CDR1 and CDR2: MGHRA, YSYEKL. Trimming removed 6 bases from V and 7 bases from J, with 18 bases in between. The data derive from a study of blood T cell repertoires in COVID-19. Overall study: The United States, Italy and Spain were the sources of the acute and convalescent COVID-19 samples. In each case, the material was cDNA or gDNA derived from T cells, B-cell-depleted T cells, or PBMCs.

Methods used by the authors: Cell counts per sample came from amplifying reference gene primers. Method: immunoSEQ multiplex PCR; TCRdb's copy keeps in-frame clones and lacks some. D and trimming come from the DNA, and the V and J calls and clone size come from that table. The sample lists 300,000 or so clones; more than 80% were seen once. The chain joins TRBV4-1 to TRBJ2-2, with TRBD1 as a possible D gene (5 bases). Sequenced material: peripheral blood. This sequence originates from a young man who had recovered from COVID-19. The chain's CDR3 is CASRSVGQGGGELFF. The CDR3 bases are TGCGCCAGCAGGTCCGTCGGGCAGGGCGGCGGGGAGCTGTTTTTT.